This TCR beta chain stems from a study of T cell repertoires in cytomegalovirus infection (dated by TCRdb to the late 2010s). With respect to the entire study: Recently identified HLA-C-restricted CMV epitopes, whose presentation resists viral immunomodulation, were targeted by peptide stimulations together with well-studied HLA-B-restricted epitopes. The HLA type of each donor mattered for the analysis, because public TCR beta signatures pointed to carriage of CMV infection along with the matching HLA type.

The sample's treatment or condition, from its label and the paper: in vitro stimulation with specific CMV peptide epitopes to enrich CMV-specific T cells. Overall study outcomes, separate from this receptor: Cumulative frequency of public TCR beta family members discriminated carriers of CMV infection plus the relevant HLA type in this cohort and an independent approximately 370-donor cohort. In the ex vivo response, HLA-C-restricted CMV-specific TCR beta clonotypes were dominant, and in two of eight donors the single most frequent clonotype came from this HLA-C-restricted group.

Counted from cysteine to phenylalanine, this CDR3 has 15 amino acids. Of the read, only the CDR3 DNA is kept; its 45 bases are in frame from base 1. V trim: 6 bases; J trim: 1 base; unmatched bases: 6. From the germline V gene (reference sequence), CDR1 is MNHEY and CDR2 is SMNVEV. The sample holds a few counts of this clonotype. It has no known antigen specificity. No much larger clone exists at a distance of one base, and base qualities are not known. The sequencing machine was an Illumina HiSeq 1500. In TCRdb, the public reads were trimmed at Q25 with fastp and aligned with MiXCR, with productive beta chains retained. CDR3 protein sequences are deduplicated, and each keeps its most common genes and DNA. The sample table shows hundreds of thousands of distinct CDR3 sequences, and 30% to 40% are seen once. The ten largest make up 15% to 20% of the sample.

The chain is encoded by TRBV27 joined to TRBJ2-7; 10 bases in the middle match TRBD2. The sample consisted of cultured PBMCs, taken from culture after CMV antigen stimulation. The TCR was taken from a human donor in good health (CMV status not recorded). Some clones in this sample may be carry-over from other donors' samples. The DNA sequence is given as TGTGCCAGCAGACTGAAGCGGGGGGGATCCTACGAGCAGTACTTC. The resulting protein is CASRLKRGGSYEQYF.